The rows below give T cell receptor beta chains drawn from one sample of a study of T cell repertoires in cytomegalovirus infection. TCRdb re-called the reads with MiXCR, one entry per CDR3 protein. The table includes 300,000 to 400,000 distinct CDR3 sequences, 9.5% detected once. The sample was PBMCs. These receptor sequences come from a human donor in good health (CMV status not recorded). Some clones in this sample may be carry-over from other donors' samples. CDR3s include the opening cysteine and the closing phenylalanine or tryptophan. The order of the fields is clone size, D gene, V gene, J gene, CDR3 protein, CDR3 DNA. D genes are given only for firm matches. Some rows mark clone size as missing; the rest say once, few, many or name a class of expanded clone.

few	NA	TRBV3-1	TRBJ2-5	CASSQPTGQETQYF	TGTGCCAGCAGCCAACCGACTGGCCAAGAGACCCAGTACTTC
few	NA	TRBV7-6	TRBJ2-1	CASSPHSAEPNEQFF	TGTGCCAGCAGCCCCCATTCAGCGGAGCCCAATGAGCAGTTCTTC
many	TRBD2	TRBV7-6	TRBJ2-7	CASSSVLRGTSGFSYEQYF	TGTGCCAGCAGCAGCGTGCTCAGGGGGACTAGCGGGTTCTCCTACGAGCAGTACTTC
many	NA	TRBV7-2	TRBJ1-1	CASSGGGGMNTEAFF	TGTGCCAGCAGCGGGGGGGGGGGAATGAACACTGAAGCTTTCTTT
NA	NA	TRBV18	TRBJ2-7	CASSPRQGAYEQYF	TGTGCCAGCTCACCACGGCAGGGTGCCTACGAGCAGTACTTC
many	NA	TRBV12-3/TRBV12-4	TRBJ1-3	CASTDRSNSGNTIYF	TGTGCCAGCACCGACCGGAGCAACTCTGGAAACACCATATATTTT
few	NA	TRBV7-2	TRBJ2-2	CASSFDRRNTGELFF	TGTGCCAGCAGCTTCGACAGGCGCAACACCGGGGAGCTGTTTTTT
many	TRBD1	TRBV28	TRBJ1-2	CASRPAGTGLSYTF	TGTGCCAGCAGACCGGCCGGGACAGGGTTATCCTACACCTTC
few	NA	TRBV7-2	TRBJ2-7	CASSTAGRYEQYF	TGTGCCAGCAGCACAGCAGGACGGTACGAGCAGTACTTC
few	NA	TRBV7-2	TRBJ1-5	CASSFPDGPRHF	TGTGCCAGCAGCTTTCCGGATGGGCCCAGGCATTTT
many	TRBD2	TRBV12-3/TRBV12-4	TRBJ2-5	CASTPAGPYQETQYF	TGTGCCAGCACCCCAGCGGGGCCGTACCAAGAGACCCAGTACTTC
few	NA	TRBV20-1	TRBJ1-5	CSAALQGPQHF	TGCAGTGCTGCTCTTCAAGGGCCCCAGCATTTT
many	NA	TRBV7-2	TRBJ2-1	CASSLENEQFF	TGTGCCAGCAGCTTGGAGAATGAGCAGTTCTTC
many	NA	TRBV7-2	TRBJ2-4	CATHSIGGGKNIQYF	TGTGCCACCCACTCGATCGGAGGCGGCAAAAACATTCAGTACTTC
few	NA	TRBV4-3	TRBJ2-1	CASSNDIDNEQFF	TGCGCCAGCAGCAACGACATCGACAATGAGCAGTTCTTC
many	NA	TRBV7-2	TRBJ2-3	CASSLRPTDTQYF	TGTGCCAGCAGCTTGAGGCCGACGGATACGCAGTATTTT
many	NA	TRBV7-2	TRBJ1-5	CASSLNRASNQPQHF	TGTGCCAGCAGTCTTAACAGGGCCAGCAATCAGCCCCAGCATTTT
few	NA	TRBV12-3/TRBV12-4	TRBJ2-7	CASSLAVEQYF	TGTGCCAGCAGTTTAGCCGTCGAGCAGTACTTC
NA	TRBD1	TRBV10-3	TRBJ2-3	CAISDRTGPTRDTQYF	TGTGCCATCAGTGATCGGACAGGGCCTACTCGGGATACGCAGTATTTT
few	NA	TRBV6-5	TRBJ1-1	CASSSGSMNTEAFF	TGTGCCAGCAGTTCAGGGTCAATGAACACTGAAGCTTTCTTT
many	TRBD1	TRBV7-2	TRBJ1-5	CASTKTGDADQPQHF	TGTGCCAGCACAAAGACAGGGGATGCGGATCAGCCCCAGCATTTT
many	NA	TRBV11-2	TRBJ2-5	CASSLDRTRARQETQYF	TGTGCCAGCAGCTTAGATAGGACCAGGGCAAGACAAGAGACCCAGTACTTC
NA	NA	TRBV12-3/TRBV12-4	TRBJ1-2	CASSLDSLAIGYTF	TGTGCCAGCAGTCTGGACAGCCTAGCGATCGGCTACACCTTC
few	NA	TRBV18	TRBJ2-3	CASSPPGLGGPTDTQYF	TGTGCCAGCTCACCCCCGGGACTGGGGGGCCCCACAGATACGCAGTATTTT
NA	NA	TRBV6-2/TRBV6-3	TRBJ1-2	CASSYGPNYGYTF	TGTGCCAGCAGTTACGGACCTAACTATGGCTACACCTTC
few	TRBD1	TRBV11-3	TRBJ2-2	CASSLDGDRGPNTGELFF	TGTGCCAGCAGCTTAGATGGGGACAGGGGGCCGAACACCGGGGAGCTGTTTTTT
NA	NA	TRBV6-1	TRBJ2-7	CASILAAGTSSYEQYF	TGTGCCAGCATTCTTGCCGCCGGGACATCCTCCTACGAGCAGTACTTC
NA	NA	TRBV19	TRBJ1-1	CASRTGTTLGGAFF	TGTGCCAGCCGAACCGGGACAACCCTTGGCGGAGCTTTCTTT
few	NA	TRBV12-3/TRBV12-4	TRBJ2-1	CASSFPVGVGSYNEQFF	TGTGCCAGCAGTTTCCCCGTGGGGGTTGGATCCTACAATGAGCAGTTCTTC
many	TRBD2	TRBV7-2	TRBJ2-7	CASSSAGTETYEQYF	TGTGCCAGCAGCTCAGCGGGGACTGAGACCTACGAGCAGTACTTC
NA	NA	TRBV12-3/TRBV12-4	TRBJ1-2	CASGLGGGGYTF	TGTGCCAGCGGTTTGGGGGGCGGTGGCTACACCTTC
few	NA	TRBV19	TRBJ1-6	CASRFGGSPLHF	TGTGCCAGTAGGTTTGGTGGTTCACCCCTCCACTTT
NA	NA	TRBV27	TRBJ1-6	CASGGDGDSPLHF	TGTGCCAGCGGGGGGGACGGAGATTCACCCCTCCACTTT
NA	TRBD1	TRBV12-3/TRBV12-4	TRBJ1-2	CASRGQGNYYGYTF	TGTGCCAGCAGGGGACAGGGAAACTACTATGGCTACACCTTC
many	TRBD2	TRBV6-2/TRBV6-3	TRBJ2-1	CASSPFTSGPYNEQFF	TGTGCCAGCAGCCCATTCACTAGCGGGCCCTACAATGAGCAGTTCTTC
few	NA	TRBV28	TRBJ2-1	CASIEGRRDEQFF	TGTGCCAGCATCGAGGGGCGTCGGGATGAGCAGTTCTTC
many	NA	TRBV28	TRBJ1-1	CASSLSSPADTNTEAFF	TGTGCCAGCAGTTTATCCTCCCCCGCAGACACGAACACTGAAGCTTTCTTT
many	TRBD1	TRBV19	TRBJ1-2	CASSGTGVYGYTF	TGTGCCAGTAGCGGGACAGGGGTCTATGGCTACACCTTC
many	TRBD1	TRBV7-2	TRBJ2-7	CASSLPGTGLNEQYF	TGTGCCAGCAGCTTACCCGGGACAGGGCTCAACGAGCAGTACTTC
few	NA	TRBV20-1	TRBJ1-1	CSAPSRSEAFF	TGCAGTGCCCCGTCGCGCAGTGAAGCTTTCTTT
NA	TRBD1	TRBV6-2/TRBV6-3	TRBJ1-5	CASSFAVYRGKGNQPQHF	TGTGCCAGCAGTTTCGCCGTCTACAGGGGGAAGGGGAATCAGCCCCAGCATTTT
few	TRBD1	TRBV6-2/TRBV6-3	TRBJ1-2	CASSYDPDREYGYTF	TGTGCCAGCAGTTACGACCCGGACAGGGAATATGGCTACACCTTC
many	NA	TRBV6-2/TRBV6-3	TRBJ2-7	CASRYRSKRVSSYEQYF	TGTGCCAGCAGATATAGGTCGAAGCGGGTAAGCTCCTACGAGCAGTACTTC
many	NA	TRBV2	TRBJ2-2	CASRFQGTGELFF	TGTGCCAGCAGGTTTCAGGGGACCGGGGAGCTGTTTTTT
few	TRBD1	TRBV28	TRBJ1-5	CASSLTGSNNQPQHF	TGTGCCAGCAGTTTGACAGGGTCGAACAATCAGCCCCAGCATTTT
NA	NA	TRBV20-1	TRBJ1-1	CSAHERQGLNTEAFF	TGCAGTGCCCACGAACGCCAGGGGCTGAACACTGAAGCTTTCTTT
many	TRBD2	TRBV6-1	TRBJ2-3	CASSQGLAGGPWDTQYF	TGTGCCAGCAGCCAAGGACTAGCGGGAGGTCCATGGGATACGCAGTATTTT
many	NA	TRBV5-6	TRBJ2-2	CAITVRPANTGELFF	TGTGCCATCACCGTCAGACCAGCGAACACCGGGGAGCTGTTTTTT
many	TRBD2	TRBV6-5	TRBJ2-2	CASNIGGTSGTNTGELFF	TGTGCCAGCAACATAGGGGGGACTAGCGGAACGAACACCGGGGAGCTGTTTTTT